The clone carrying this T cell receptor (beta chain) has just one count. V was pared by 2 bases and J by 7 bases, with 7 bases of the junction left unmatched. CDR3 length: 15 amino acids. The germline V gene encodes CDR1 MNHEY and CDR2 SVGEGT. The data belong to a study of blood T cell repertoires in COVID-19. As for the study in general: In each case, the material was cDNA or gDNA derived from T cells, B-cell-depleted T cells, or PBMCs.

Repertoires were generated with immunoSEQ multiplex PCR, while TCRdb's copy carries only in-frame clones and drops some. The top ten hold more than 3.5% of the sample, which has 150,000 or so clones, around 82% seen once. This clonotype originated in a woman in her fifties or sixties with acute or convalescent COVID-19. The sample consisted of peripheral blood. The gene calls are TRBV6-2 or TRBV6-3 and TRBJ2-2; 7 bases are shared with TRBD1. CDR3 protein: CASSYDRAGGGELFF. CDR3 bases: TGTGCCAGCAGTTACGACAGGGCTGGGGGCGGGGAGCTGTTTTTT.